This T cell receptor (beta chain) derives from a study of T cell responses to AZD1222 COVID-19 vaccine. Whole-study results and caveats: All repertoire sampling was performed exclusively after the peak T cell response. Rises in breadth and depth of Spike-specific TCRs came after two AZD1222 doses. Across the whole spike, CD4 TCRs peaked at regions 160-218 and 743-854.

On this clone itself: No antigen is known for it.

The ends were cut back, 5 bases at V and 9 bases at J, with 13 bases in the middle. Germline V gene data show CDR1 as MDHEN and CDR2 as SYDVKM. CDR3 length: 12 amino acids. Measured with immunoSEQ multiplex PCR; TCRdb has only the in-frame clones, and not every one. Of some 88,000 clones listed, 75% to 95% were seen once; the top ten hold less than 5.5%. Specimen: peripheral blood, collected 28 days after the second AZD1222 dose. The TCR was taken from an adult who received the AZD1222 COVID-19 vaccine. This chain uses TRBV28 with TRBJ1-2; D is perhaps TRBD1 (6 bases). The CDR3 sequence is CASSTRRGSYTF. The CDR3 DNA follows: TGTGCCAGCAGTACCCGCAGGGGAAGCTACACCTTC.